What follows are 28 T cell receptor beta chains derived from one specimen sequenced in a study of T cell changes during pregnancy in multiple sclerosis. The data were produced by immunoSEQ multiplex PCR, yet TCRdb's version contains in-frame clones alone and is incomplete. This sample carries around 130,000 clones, approximately 94% of them seen once, and the ten largest clones take 6.2%. Sequencing was performed on peripheral blood, taken before pregnancy. These receptors all stem from a female donor with multiple sclerosis, enrolled in a pregnancy study.

V gene TRBV4-1 combines with J gene TRBJ1-5, with 7 bases aligning to TRBD1. Germline trimming cut 0 bases from V and 2 bases from J; bases unmatched to any gene: 4. The CDR3 contains 16 residues. The germline V gene encodes CDR1 MGHRA and CDR2 YSYEKL. The CDR3 here is CASSQDPGGRNQPQHF. CDR3 coding DNA: TGCGCCAGCAGCCAAGATCCAGGGGGGCGCAATCAGCCCCAGCATTTT.

The genes are TRBV9 and TRBJ2-7, with 11 positions matching TRBD1. CDR1 is SGDLS, CDR2 YYNGEE, per germline. The CDR3 is made up of 15 amino acids. V was pared by 0 bases and J by 2 bases, with 1 base of the junction left unmatched. The CDR3 loop is CASSVGGQGAYEQYF. CDR3 nucleotide sequence: TGTGCCAGCAGCGTAGGGGGACAGGGGGCCTACGAGCAGTACTTC.

The V gene is TRBV12-5, the J gene TRBJ2-5; possibly TRBD1 for D (6 bases). Trimming stripped 1 base from V and 4 bases from J, with 7 bases between. Germline V gene sequence: CDR1 LGHNT, CDR2 FRNRAP. The CDR3 runs to 13 residues. The DNA for the CDR3 is TGTGCTAGTGGTTTGGACAGGGCAGAGACCCAGTACTTC. As protein: CASGLDRAETQYF.

The table lists this clone with a few counts. The V gene is TRBV4-1, the J gene TRBJ1-1; D is uncertain. The CDR3 has 16 residues. Trimming removed 1 base at V and 1 base at J, with 13 bases between. CDR1 is MGHRA, CDR2 YSYEKL, per germline. CDR3 sequence reads: CASSQVGSGKNTEAFF. CDR3 nucleotide sequence: TGCGCCAGCAGCCAAGTTGGGTCGGGTAAGAACACTGAAGCTTTCTTT.

The chain links TRBV11-2 to TRBJ1-1; the D is unclear. This CDR3 region has 17 residues. Per the germline V gene, CDR1 is SGHAT and CDR2 is FQNNGV. V gave up 2 bases and J gave up 6 bases, with 22 bases separating them. The CDR3, as DNA: TGTGCCAGCAGCTTATTGGGGAGCTCACTTGCGGGCCCTGAAGCTTTCTTT. This encodes CASSLLGSSLAGPEAFF.

The rearrangement links TRBV10-1 to TRBJ1-2; unclear D gene. Germline values: CDR1 WNHNN, CDR2 SYGVQD (reference sequence). V lost 5 bases and J lost 4, with 14 bases in between. This CDR3 is 14 amino acids long. The CDR3 loop reads CASSMTVSVYGYTF. The CDR3 bases are TGCGCCAGCAGTATGACTGTTTCCGTCTATGGCTACACCTTC.

This clone was seen only a few times. The CDR3 DNA reads as TGTGCCAGCAGTTCCAGTGACAGGAGCTACGAGCAGTACTTC. It encodes CASSSSDRSYEQYF. The J gene is TRBJ2-7, the V gene TRBV28; a weak D match, TRBD1 (6 bases). CDR3 length: 14 residues. Trimming took off 4 bases at V and 3 bases at J, with 13 bases between the two ends. Germline V CDR1 and CDR2: MDHEN, SYDVKM. The entire variable domain, with the rest obtained from reference TRBV28 and TRBJ2-7, is as follows: DVKVTQSSRYLVKRTGEKVFLECVQDMDHENMFWYRQDPGLGLRLIYFSYDVKMKEKGDIPEGYSVSREKKERFSLILESASTNQTSMYLCASSSSDRSYEQYFGPGTRLTVT.

The V gene is TRBV20-1, the J gene TRBJ1-1; 7 bases agree with TRBD1. Germline values: CDR1 DFQATT, CDR2 SNEGSKA (reference sequence). The CDR3 is 11 amino acids. The junction had 2 bases not matched to a gene; V was cut back by 6 bases and J by 4 bases. The CDR3 sequence: CSAPGGTEAFF. CDR3 DNA: TGCAGTGCCCCAGGGGGCACTGAAGCTTTCTTT.

The chain carries TRBV5-1 and TRBJ2-1; 11 bases align to TRBD1. The germline CDR1 and CDR2 sequences are SGHRS and YFSETQ. V was pared by 3 bases and J by 4 bases, with 3 bases of the junction left unmatched. The CDR3 length is 15 residues. The CDR3 DNA reads TGCGCCAGCAGCTCCGGGACAGGGGGTTACAATGAGCAGTTCTTC. Translating it yields CASSSGTGGYNEQFF. The variable domain in full, completed from reference TRBV5-1 and TRBJ2-1, reads KAGVTQTPRYLIKTRGQQVTLSCSPISGHRSVSWYQQTPGQGLQFLFEYFSETQRNKGNFPGRFSGRQFSNSRSEMNVSTLELGDSALYLCASSSGTGGYNEQFFGPGTRLTVL.

The chain is built from TRBV7-9 and TRBJ2-4; a weak D match, TRBD2 (5 bases). This CDR3 spans 16 amino acids. Germline V gene lookup returns CDR1 SEHNR and CDR2 FQNEAQ (reference sequence). Trimming removed 5 bases at V and 4 bases at J, with 18 bases between. CDR3 sequence (DNA): TGTGCCAGCAGCCCCTATCTCATACGGGATAAAAACATTCAGTACTTC. Translating it yields CASSPYLIRDKNIQYF.

This clone turned up a few times. The V and J genes are TRBV5-4 and TRBJ2-3, with TRBD2 matching 12 bases. CDR3 length: 15 amino acids. J gave up 8 bases and V 5 bases, and 9 bases lay outside the gene matches. In germline, CDR1 is SGHNT, CDR2 YYREEE (reference sequence). The CDR3 coding sequence is TGTGCCAGCAGTACCCTAGCGGGGGGGCTAGGTACGCAGTATTTT. Protein product: CASSTLAGGLGTQYF.

This chain links TRBV28 with TRBJ2-3, with TRBD2 matching 8 bases. J lost 2 bases, V lost 6 bases, and 4 bases had no gene match. In germline, CDR1 is MDHEN, CDR2 SYDVKM. The CDR3 loop spans 14 amino acids. CDR3 amino acids: CASRLAGLTDTQYF. In DNA, the CDR3 is TGTGCCAGCAGATTAGCGGGGCTCACAGATACGCAGTATTTT.

The rearrangement links TRBV11-1 to TRBJ1-1; D not certain. The germline V gene has CDR1 SGHAT and CDR2 FQDESV (reference sequence). The CDR3 loop spans 14 amino acids. The ends were cut back, 3 bases at V and 5 bases at J, with 13 bases in the middle. CDR3 coding DNA: TGTGCCAGCAGCTTGAGTTTCGGTAAAACTGAAGCTTTCTTT. Protein sequence: CASSLSFGKTEAFF.

The chain combines TRBV7-8 with TRBJ2-7, with 8 positions matching TRBD2. CDR3 size: 16 residues. CDR1 is SGHVS, CDR2 FQNEAQ, per germline. V lost 5 bases, J lost 0 bases, and 9 bases stayed unmatched. The CDR3 sequence is CASSPIAGSPSYEQYF. The CDR3 nucleotides read TGTGCCAGCAGCCCTATAGCGGGGAGCCCCTCCTACGAGCAGTACTTC.

This clone was seen only once. DNA for the CDR3: TGCGCCAGCAGCTTGGCAGCGTTTAACACAGATACGCAGTATTTT. The encoded protein is CASSLAAFNTDTQYF. The chain couples TRBV5-1 to TRBJ2-3; unclear D gene. Trimming removed 0 bases at V and 2 bases at J, with 10 bases between. The CDR3 sequence is 15 residues long. Germline V CDR1 and CDR2: SGHRS, YFSETQ.

The chain couples TRBV10-3 to TRBJ1-1; D gene uncertain. CDR1 ENHRY and CDR2 SYGVKD come from the germline V gene. This CDR3 has 14 amino acids. The V end lost 5 bases, the J end lost 2 bases, and 12 bases lay between the germline ends. CDR3 loop: CAISRAGGNTEAFF. The CDR3 coding sequence is TGTGCCATCAGTCGGGCGGGAGGAAACACTGAAGCTTTCTTT.

The chain is built from TRBV11-2 and TRBJ2-3, with 11 positions matching TRBD2. V lost 3 bases to trimming and J lost 6 bases; unmatched junction nucleotides: 11. CDR3 length: 17 residues. Germline CDR1 and CDR2: SGHAT and FQNNGV. The CDR3 loop reads CASSLLAGGTPADTQYF. CDR3 DNA: TGTGCCAGCAGCTTGTTAGCGGGGGGGACCCCGGCCGATACGCAGTATTTT.

The chain uses TRBV5-4 and TRBJ1-1, with a tentative D call TRBD1 (6 bases). Germline lookup yields CDR1 SGHNT and CDR2 YYREEE (reference sequence). The CDR3 has 16 residues. Trimming pared 5 bases from V and 0 bases from J, leaving 17 bases between. CDR3 amino acids: CASRADAGAMNTEAFF. As DNA, the CDR3 is TGTGCCAGCAGGGCCGACGCAGGGGCTATGAACACTGAAGCTTTCTTT.

The chain combines TRBV4-1 with TRBJ2-6, with 7 bases aligning to TRBD1. Trimming at V came to 4 bases and at J to 0 bases, leaving 9 bases not matched to a gene. CDR1 is MGHRA and CDR2 is YSYEKL in the germline V gene. The CDR3 is made up of 18 amino acids. The CDR3 DNA reads TGCGCCAGCAGCCCGACAGGGCCCATCCACTCTGGGGCCAACGTCCTGACTTTC. This translates into CASSPTGPIHSGANVLTF.

This clone was seen just once. CDR3 protein: CASSSPGLASSTDTQYF. The CDR3 nucleotides are TGTGCCAGCAGTTCTCCGGGACTAGCGTCTAGCACAGATACGCAGTATTTT. The chain links TRBV5-4 to TRBJ2-3, with 10 bases that match TRBD2. There are 17 residues in the CDR3. Germline-derived CDR1 and CDR2 are SGHNT and YYREEE (reference sequence). Unmatched junction bases numbered 9, after V lost 5 bases and J lost 0 bases.

The chain combines TRBV5-4 with TRBJ1-2; D remains ambiguous. The CDR3 is made up of 13 amino acids. The germline gives CDR1 SGHNT, CDR2 YYREEE (reference sequence). V was trimmed by 2 bases and J by 4 bases, leaving 9 bases between them. CDR3 coding DNA: TGTGCCAGCAGCTTTCCGGGAGCCTATGGCTACACCTTC. This sequence encodes CASSFPGAYGYTF.

This rearrangement joins TRBV9 to TRBJ1-4, with D possibly TRBD1 on 6 matching bases. Trimming left V 3 bases short and J 7 bases short, with 25 bases between. The CDR3 has 18 amino acids. Germline-derived CDR1 and CDR2 are SGDLS and YYNGEE. CDR3 loop: CASSEGENVDSWGEKLFF. The CDR3 DNA follows: TGTGCCAGCAGCGAGGGTGAAAACGTGGACAGCTGGGGTGAAAAACTGTTTTTT.

The chain has TRBV29-1 and TRBJ2-1; unclear D gene. The CDR3 extends over 13 amino acids. The germline V gene encodes CDR1 SQVTM and CDR2 ANQGSEA. V was pared by 2 bases and J by 1 base, with 6 bases between. CDR3 amino acids: CSVERQSYNEQFF. Here the CDR3 DNA reads TGCAGCGTTGAACGTCAGTCCTACAATGAGCAGTTCTTC.

This clone appeared a single time. J is TRBJ2-7 and V is TRBV9; maybe TRBD1 (5 bases). The germline V gene encodes CDR1 SGDLS and CDR2 YYNGEE. V was trimmed by 0 bases and J by 3 bases, leaving 10 bases between them. This CDR3 comprises 14 residues. The CDR3: CASSVDLGHYEQYF. The CDR3 DNA reads TGTGCCAGCAGCGTAGATTTGGGGCACTACGAGCAGTACTTC.

This chain connects TRBV25-1 to TRBJ2-1, with D possibly being TRBD1 (6 bases). This CDR3 is 12 amino acids long. The germline V gene encodes CDR1 MGHDK and CDR2 SYGVNS. V was pared by 8 bases and J by 10 bases, with 15 bases between. DNA for the CDR3: TGTGCCAGCTCTCCCCAGGGGATCGAGCAGTTCTTC. As protein: CASSPQGIEQFF.

The chain couples TRBV5-1 to TRBJ2-1; D may be TRBD2 (6 bases). Germline CDR1 is SGHRS and CDR2 is YFSETQ. CDR3 size: 16 residues. The V end was cut by 0 bases, the J end by 4 bases, with 14 bases between. The CDR3: CASSLVAVGGYNEQFF. The CDR3 coding sequence is TGCGCCAGCAGCTTGGTAGCGGTTGGGGGGTACAATGAGCAGTTCTTC.

The J gene is TRBJ2-3, the V gene TRBV6-5; TRBD2 is a possible D gene (5 bases). The CDR3 length is 16 residues. The germline V gene has CDR1 MNHEY and CDR2 SVGAGI. V was pared by 0 bases and J by 4 bases, with 14 bases between. CDR3 amino acids: CASSYSVLALADTQYF. Written as DNA, the CDR3 is TGTGCCAGCAGTTACTCGGTTCTAGCTCTCGCAGATACGCAGTATTTT.

The rearrangement uses TRBV16 and TRBJ1-1; D is unresolved. CDR1 is KGHSY, CDR2 FQNENV, per germline. CDR3 length: 13 residues. Trimming took off 1 base at V and 1 base at J, with 4 bases between the two ends. CDR3 sequence reads: CASSQLANTEAFF. The CDR3 coding sequence is TGTGCCAGCAGCCAATTGGCGAACACTGAAGCTTTCTTT.